The entry that follows covers one TCR beta chain sequence. Only in-frame clones appear in the TCRdb table, and some are missing; sequencing was by immunoSEQ multiplex PCR. The profile shows about 76,000 clones, 70% to 90% of them singletons. This record belongs to a study of technical replicates of blood from several donors. The V and J ends lost 7 bases and 7 bases respectively, with 14 bases between them. The CDR3 is 14 residues long. The germline V gene encodes CDR1 MNHEY and CDR2 SVGAGI. This clonotype originated in a human donor in good health. Some clones in this sample may be carry-over from other donors' samples. This sequence joins TRBV6-5 and TRBJ1-6; possible D gene TRBD1, 6 bases. Sequences were obtained from PBMCs. The CDR3 loop reads CASTRDIPNSPLHF. The DNA of the CDR3 is TGTGCCAGCACCCGGGACATTCCCAATTCACCCCTCCACTTT.